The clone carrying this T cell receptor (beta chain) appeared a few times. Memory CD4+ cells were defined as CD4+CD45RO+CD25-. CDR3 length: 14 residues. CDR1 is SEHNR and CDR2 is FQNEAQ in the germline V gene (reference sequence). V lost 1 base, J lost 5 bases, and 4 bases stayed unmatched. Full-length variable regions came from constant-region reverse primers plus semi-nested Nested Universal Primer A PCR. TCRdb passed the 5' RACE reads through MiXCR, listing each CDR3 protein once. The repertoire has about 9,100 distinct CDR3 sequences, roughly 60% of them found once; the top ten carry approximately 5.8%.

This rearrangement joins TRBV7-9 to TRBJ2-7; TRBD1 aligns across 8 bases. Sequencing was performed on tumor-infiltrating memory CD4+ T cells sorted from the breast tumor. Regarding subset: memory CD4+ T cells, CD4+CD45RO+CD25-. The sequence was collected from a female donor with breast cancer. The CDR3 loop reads CASSLDAGGNEQYF. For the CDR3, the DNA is TGTGCCAGCAGCTTAGATGCAGGGGGCAACGAGCAGTACTTC.